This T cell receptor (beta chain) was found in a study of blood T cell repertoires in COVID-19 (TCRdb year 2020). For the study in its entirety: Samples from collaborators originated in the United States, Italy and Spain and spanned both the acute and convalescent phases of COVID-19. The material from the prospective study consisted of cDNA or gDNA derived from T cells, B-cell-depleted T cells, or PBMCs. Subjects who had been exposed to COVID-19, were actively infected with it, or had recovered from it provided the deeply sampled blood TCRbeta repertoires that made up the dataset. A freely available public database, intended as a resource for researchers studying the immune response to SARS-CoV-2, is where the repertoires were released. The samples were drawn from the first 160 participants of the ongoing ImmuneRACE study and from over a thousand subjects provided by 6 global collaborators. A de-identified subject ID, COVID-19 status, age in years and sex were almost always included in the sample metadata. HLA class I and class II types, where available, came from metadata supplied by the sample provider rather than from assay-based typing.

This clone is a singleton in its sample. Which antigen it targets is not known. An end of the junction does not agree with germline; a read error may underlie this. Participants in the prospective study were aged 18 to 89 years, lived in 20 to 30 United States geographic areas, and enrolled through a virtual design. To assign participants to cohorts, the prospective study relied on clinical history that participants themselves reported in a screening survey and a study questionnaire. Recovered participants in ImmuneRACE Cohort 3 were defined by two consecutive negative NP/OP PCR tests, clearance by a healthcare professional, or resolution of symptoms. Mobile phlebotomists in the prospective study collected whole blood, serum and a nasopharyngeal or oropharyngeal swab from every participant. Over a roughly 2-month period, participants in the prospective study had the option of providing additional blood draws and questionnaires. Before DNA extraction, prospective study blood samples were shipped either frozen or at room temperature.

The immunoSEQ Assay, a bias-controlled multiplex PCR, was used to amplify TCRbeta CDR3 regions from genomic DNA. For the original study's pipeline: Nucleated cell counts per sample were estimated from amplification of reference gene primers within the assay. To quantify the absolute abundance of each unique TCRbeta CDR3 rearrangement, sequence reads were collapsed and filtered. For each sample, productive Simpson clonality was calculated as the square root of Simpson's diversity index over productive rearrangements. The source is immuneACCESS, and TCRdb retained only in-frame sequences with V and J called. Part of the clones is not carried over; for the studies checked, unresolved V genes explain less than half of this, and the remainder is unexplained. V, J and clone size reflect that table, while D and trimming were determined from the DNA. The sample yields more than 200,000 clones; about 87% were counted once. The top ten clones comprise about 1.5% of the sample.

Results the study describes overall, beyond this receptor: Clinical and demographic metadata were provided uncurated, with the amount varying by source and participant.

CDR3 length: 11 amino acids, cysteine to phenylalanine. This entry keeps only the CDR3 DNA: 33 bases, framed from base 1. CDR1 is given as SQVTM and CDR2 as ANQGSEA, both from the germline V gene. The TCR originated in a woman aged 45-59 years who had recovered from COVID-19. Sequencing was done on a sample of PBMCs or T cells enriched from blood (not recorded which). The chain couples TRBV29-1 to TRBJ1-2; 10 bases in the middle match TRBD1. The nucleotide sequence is TGCAGCGTTGAAGAGGGACAGGGGACAGCCTTC. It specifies CSVEEGQGTAF.